These T cell receptor beta chains were read from a single sample in a study of shared T cell receptors in the human thymus. Libraries were prepared by immunoSEQ multiplex PCR; TCRdb keeps only in-frame clonotypes and omits some of them. The sample lists under 450,000 clones, 85% to 95% occurring once. The sequencing sample was made of thymocytes. These receptors originate from a human donor. Both conserved end residues are part of each CDR3. D genes are given only for firm matches. Only some rows state a clone size, as once, few, many or a class for expanded clones.

TRBV5-1	TRBD2	.	TRBJ2-1	TGCGCCAGCAGAGGGACTATCTCCTACAATGAGCAGTTCTTC	CASRGTISYNEQFF
TRBV4-1	.	few	TRBJ2-3	TGCGCCAGCAGCCATCCGTCTAGCACAGATACGCAGTATTTT	CASSHPSSTDTQYF
TRBV28	.	.	TRBJ2-3	TGTGCCAGCAGTTTACTTTGCGGGCCTAGCACAGATACGCAGTATTTT	CASSLLCGPSTDTQYF
TRBV19	.	.	TRBJ2-1	TGTGCCAGTAGCCGTAGCGGATTGAGCTCCTACAATGAGCAGTTCTTC	CASSRSGLSSYNEQFF
TRBV7-2	.	.	TRBJ1-2	TGTGCCAGCAGCTTAAGACTTGGGATTTATGGCTACACCTTC	CASSLRLGIYGYTF
TRBV7-6	.	.	TRBJ2-7	TGTGCCAGCAGCTTATCCCCCCTACCGGGAGAGCAGTACTTC	CASSLSPLPGEQYF
TRBV14	.	.	TRBJ1-4	TGTGCCAGCAGCCAAGGGGGCGAAAAACTGTTTTTT	CASSQGGEKLFF
TRBV5-5	TRBD1	.	TRBJ1-5	TGTGCCAGCAGCCAGGACAGGGCTAATCAGCCCCAGCATTTT	CASSQDRANQPQHF
TRBV6-1	TRBD2	.	TRBJ2-1	TGTGCCAGCAACCTTAGACTAGCGACCTACAATGAGCAGTTCTTC	CASNLRLATYNEQFF
TRBV6-5	.	.	TRBJ1-5	TGTGCCAGCAGCACCATAGGCCAGCCCCAGCATTTT	CASSTIGQPQHF
TRBV7-3	.	.	TRBJ2-3	TGTGCCAGCAGCTTCGATCCCCATGGGACGGAGTTCACAGATACGCAGTATTTT	CASSFDPHGTEFTDTQYF
TRBV30	TRBD2	.	TRBJ2-7	TGTGCCTGGACCCCCGGACTAGCGGATTCCTACGAGCAGTACTTC	CAWTPGLADSYEQYF
TRBV4-3	TRBD1	once	TRBJ1-1	TGCGCCAGCAGCCAAGATCGGAGACAGGGGGCTGCGAACACTGAAGCTTTCTTT	CASSQDRRQGAANTEAFF
TRBV5-5	TRBD1	.	TRBJ2-5	TGTGCCAGCAGCCCCAGAGCAGGGGGCGTCGGGACCCAGTACTTC	CASSPRAGGVGTQYF
TRBV14	.	.	TRBJ1-5	TGTGCCAGCAGCCAAGGCGGGGCCCATAGCAATCAGCCCCAGCATTTT	CASSQGGAHSNQPQHF
TRBV5-4	TRBD1	.	TRBJ1-3	TGTGCCAGCAGACCGACAGGGGGCAAGGCTGGAAACACCATATATTTT	CASRPTGGKAGNTIYF
TRBV10-2	.	.	TRBJ1-4	TGCGCCAGCAAAGGTGAAGGACGAGATAATGAAAAACTGTTTTTT	CASKGEGRDNEKLFF
TRBV7-8	TRBD1	.	TRBJ2-7	TGTGCCAGCAGCCCAGGGGGTAGGCCCCAGAACTACGAGCAGTACTTC	CASSPGGRPQNYEQYF
TRBV5-4	.	.	TRBJ2-7	TGTGCCAGCAGCTTGGTCAGCGGGTCGGGGTACGAGCAGTACTTC	CASSLVSGSGYEQYF
TRBV28	.	.	TRBJ1-2	TGTGCCAGCAGTTTAAAGGCGGCCGGCAGGGACTATGGCTACACCTTC	CASSLKAAGRDYGYTF
TRBV6-1	TRBD1	.	TRBJ2-7	TGTGCCAGCAGTGAAAACCGGACAGGGATCTACGAGCAGTACTTC	CASSENRTGIYEQYF
TRBV4-2	TRBD2	.	TRBJ2-3	TGTGCCAGCAGCCAAGAGTGGGGCGGCGGGAGGGGTTTCACAGATACGCAGTATTTT	CASSQEWGGGRGFTDTQYF
TRBV14	.	once	TRBJ2-7	TGTGCCAGCAGCCAAGTGGGGGAAGCGGGCCCGTCCTACGAGCAGTACTTC	CASSQVGEAGPSYEQYF
TRBV4-1	.	.	TRBJ1-1	TGCGCCAGCAGCCAAGAGGTGAACACTGAAGCTTTCTTT	CASSQEVNTEAFF
TRBV9	TRBD1	.	TRBJ2-2	TGTGCCAGCAGCGGCCGGGACAGGGCTGACGGGGAGCTGTTTTTT	CASSGRDRADGELFF
TRBV7-2	TRBD1	.	TRBJ2-1	TGTGCCAGCAGCACCCGGACAGGAAGCTCCTACAATGAGCAGTTCTTC	CASSTRTGSSYNEQFF
TRBV4-3	.	.	TRBJ2-7	TGCGCCAGCAGCCAAGTACTGAACTTCGAGCAGTACTTC	CASSQVLNFEQYF
TRBV30	.	once	TRBJ2-1	TGTGCCTGGACGGGGGACAATGAGCAGTTCTTC	CAWTGDNEQFF
TRBV7-2	TRBD2	.	TRBJ2-3	TGTGCCAGCAGCTTAGGGACTAGCGGGGGGAGCACAGATACGCAGTATTTT	CASSLGTSGGSTDTQYF
TRBV27	.	.	TRBJ2-1	TGTGCCAGCAGTTTAGGTGCGAGGGCCGGTGGGAATGAGCAGTTCTTC	CASSLGARAGGNEQFF
TRBV7-2	.	.	TRBJ2-2	TGTGCCAGCAGCTTAGGATGGGGGCGAGGGAACACCGGGGAGCTGTTTTTT	CASSLGWGRGNTGELFF
TRBV2	.	few	TRBJ2-7	TGTGCCAGCAGTTGGGACGGTAGATCGGACGAGCAGTACTTC	CASSWDGRSDEQYF
TRBV11-2	TRBD1	.	TRBJ2-1	TGTGCCAGCAGCTCGTGGGACAGGGAAATCCATGAGCAGTTCTTC	CASSSWDREIHEQFF
TRBV5-8	.	.	TRBJ2-1	TGTGCCAGCAGATCCCGGGCCGGGAACAATGAGCAGTTCTTC	CASRSRAGNNEQFF
TRBV11-2	.	.	TRBJ2-1	TGTGCCAGCAGCAACCTGATTACCAGGGGACCTTACAATGAGCAGTTCTTC	CASSNLITRGPYNEQFF
TRBV5-4	.	.	TRBJ1-1	TGTGCCAGCAGCCGAAGACCCGATCGAATAGGTGGTACTGAAGCTTTCTTT	CASSRRPDRIGGTEAFF
TRBV28	TRBD1	.	TRBJ1-5	TGTGCCAGCAGTCAGGGACAGGGGAGGGATCAGCCCCAGCATTTT	CASSQGQGRDQPQHF
TRBV28	.	.	TRBJ2-3	TGTGCCAGCAGTTTATATGGTGGAGGGGATACGCAGTATTTT	CASSLYGGGDTQYF
TRBV11-1	TRBD2	.	TRBJ2-7	TGTGCCAGCAGCCCGGGGGGGAACGAGCAGTACTTC	CASSPGGNEQYF
TRBV4-1	.	.	TRBJ2-1	TGCGCCAGCAGCCACGCTACTGGCGGGGTGTACAATGAGCAGTTCTTC	CASSHATGGVYNEQFF
TRBV14	.	.	TRBJ2-5	TGTGCCAGCAGCCAACTTCAGGGGATAATTCAAGAGACCCAGTACTTC	CASSQLQGIIQETQYF
TRBV9	TRBD1	.	TRBJ1-1	TGTGCCAGCAGCCCCCGGGACAGGGTATTGCCGGACACTGAAGCTTTCTTT	CASSPRDRVLPDTEAFF
TRBV27	TRBD2	.	TRBJ2-5	TGTGCCAGCAGTATTAGCGGGCCGTACCAAGAGACCCAGTACTTC	CASSISGPYQETQYF
TRBV27	.	.	TRBJ1-3	TGTGCCAGCAGCGACAGCTCTGGAAACACCATATATTTT	CASSDSSGNTIYF
TRBV29-1	.	.	TRBJ1-1	TGCAGCGTTGAAGACCCAGTCGGAACAGGCGTATCTCGGAACACTGAAGCTTTCTTT	CSVEDPVGTGVSRNTEAFF
TRBV2	TRBD2	.	TRBJ2-5	TGTGCCAGCAGCCCCGGACTAGCGGGAGGGCAAGAGACCCAGTACTTC	CASSPGLAGGQETQYF
TRBV9	.	.	TRBJ1-4	TGTGCCAGCAGCGTCGGGACGGGAAATGAAAAACTGTTTTTT	CASSVGTGNEKLFF
TRBV6-5	TRBD2	.	TRBJ2-5	TGTGCCAGCAGGGCTAGCGGCCAAGAGACCCAGTACTTC	CASRASGQETQYF
TRBV28	.	.	TRBJ2-5	TGTGCCAGCAGTCCTAGGCCGGACAGACCCGACCAAGAGACCCAGTACTTC	CASSPRPDRPDQETQYF
TRBV28	TRBD1	.	TRBJ1-2	TGTGCCAGCAGCTCCGGGACAGGGCCCTATGGCTACACCTTC	CASSSGTGPYGYTF
TRBV19	.	once	TRBJ2-6	TGTGCCAGTAGTATACCCCACGGGCCTGGGGCCTCTGGGGCCAACGTCCTGACTTTC	CASSIPHGPGASGANVLTF